The clone carrying this T cell receptor (beta chain) was observed a single time. CDR1 is MNHEY and CDR2 is SVGAGI in the germline V gene. This CDR3 has 14 residues. The ends were cut back, 6 bases at V and 7 bases at J, with 18 bases in the middle. TCRdb's copy holds only in-frame clones and misses some; the assay was immunoSEQ multiplex PCR. The sample includes tens of thousands of clones, approximately 87% of them seen just once. This sample is drawn from a study of technical replicates of blood from a handful of donors. The sequenced sample consisted of PBMCs. This chain connects TRBV6-5 to TRBJ1-1; possibly TRBD1 for D (6 bases). The TCR sequence derives from a human donor in good health. Some clones in this sample may be carry-over from other donors' samples. CDR3 nucleotides: TGTGCCAGCAGCTACCAATATCGGGGACATGAAGCTTTCTTT. This sequence encodes CASSYQYRGHEAFF.